The T cell receptor beta chain described here comes from a study of T and B cells in COVID-19 patients. Germline V gives CDR1 DFQATT, CDR2 SNEGSKA (reference sequence). The CDR3 contains 17 residues. Trimming took 1 base from V and 1 from J, leaving 17 bases between them. BIOMED2 TRB-A/B primer pools were used in multiplex TRB PCR. In TCRdb, the multiplex PCR reads were re-called with MiXCR into one record per CDR3 protein. The table includes approximately 10,000 distinct CDR3 sequences, just under 30% detected once. TRB was amplified from roughly 250-500 ng of blood genomic DNA. Sequenced sample: blood. V is TRBV20-1 and J is TRBJ2-1; D is possibly TRBD2 (5 bases). The TCR comes from a human donor who had recovered from COVID-19. The CDR3: CSARASVEGLSYNEQFF. CDR3 nucleotides: TGCAGTGCTAGAGCCAGCGTCGAGGGCCTTTCCTACAATGAGCAGTTCTTC.